This T cell receptor (beta chain) was identified in a study of blood T cell repertoires in COVID-19. The CDR3 is 11 residues long. The germline V and J ends were trimmed by 6 bases and 8 bases, with 13 bases remaining between them. Per the germline V gene, CDR1 is DFQATT and CDR2 is SNEGSKA (reference sequence). Produced via immunoSEQ multiplex PCR; TCRdb's table is partial and in-frame only. Here the sample spans roughly 500,000 clones, about 91% being singletons. Sequenced sample: peripheral blood. This clonotype was obtained from a man younger than 35 with COVID-19, enrolled during active disease. V usage is TRBV20-1 and J usage is TRBJ1-1; unclear D gene. Written as DNA, the CDR3 is TGCAGTGCAAAGGACTTGTGGGAAGCTTTCTTT. Translating it yields CSAKDLWEAFF.